This passage covers 26 T cell receptor beta chains from one sample sequenced in a study of shared clonotypes between healthy human individuals. This table comes from immunoSEQ multiplex PCR, and its TCRdb copy is limited to in-frame clones, with some not included. The sample holds some 1,100,000 clones, approximately 80% seen once. Material for sequencing was memory CD4+ T cells from PBMCs. Subset given: CD45RA-negative fraction. Receptor source: a man aged 18 to 30 in good health. Some clones in this sample may be carry-over from other donors' samples.

The table lists this clone with a count of one. The chain employs TRBV5-1 and TRBJ1-1, with D unclear. Trimming removed 3 bases at V and 1 base at J, with 13 bases between. Germline V gives CDR1 SGHRS, CDR2 YFSETQ. The CDR3 runs 15 residues. The CDR3 loop is CASSSDGVRNTEAFF. DNA of the CDR3: TGCGCCAGCAGCTCCGATGGGGTCAGGAACACTGAAGCTTTCTTT.

This clone was observed many times. Other nucleotide sequences from this sample produce the same CDR3. The gene calls are TRBV18 and TRBJ1-5, with no clear D. The CDR3 consists of 14 residues. Germline V gene lookup returns CDR1 KGHSH and CDR2 LQKENI. V was shortened by 3 bases and J by 4 bases, with 10 bases between the two germline ends. CDR3 in amino acids: CASSPSVGNQPQHF. CDR3 nucleotide sequence: TGTGCCAGCTCACCCTCCGTCGGGAATCAGCCCCAGCATTTT.

This clone appeared a few times. This rearrangement joins TRBV27 to TRBJ2-1; 9 nucleotides align to TRBD2. Germline CDR1 reads MNHEY; CDR2 reads SMNVEV (reference sequence). The CDR3 runs to 16 residues. The trim removed 4 bases at V and 2 bases at J, leaving 6 bases unmatched. The CDR3 spells CASSSLAGTTYNEQFF. In nucleotides, the CDR3 is TGTGCCAGCAGTTCCCTAGCGGGGACTACCTACAATGAGCAGTTCTTC.

The V gene is TRBV29-1, the J gene TRBJ2-1; 15 nucleotides align to TRBD2. Trimming at V came to 7 bases and at J to 1 base, leaving 14 bases not matched to a gene. CDR3 size: 19 residues. Germline values: CDR1 SQVTM, CDR2 ANQGSEA. This CDR3 reads CSASKWGTSGRWSYNEQFF. The DNA for the CDR3 is TGCAGCGCTTCCAAATGGGGGACTAGCGGGAGGTGGTCCTACAATGAGCAGTTCTTC.

The chain recombines TRBV30 with TRBJ1-4; D ambiguous. V lost 4 bases, J lost 11 bases, and 20 bases lay in between. The length of the CDR3 is 14 residues. Germline V gene data show CDR1 as GTSNPN and CDR2 as SVGIG (reference sequence). The CDR3 nucleotides read TGTGCCTGGAATCCAGGTTCGGCAGGCGGGAAACTGTTTTTT. It yields the protein CAWNPGSAGGKLFF.

The genes are TRBV30 and TRBJ1-1, with D hard to call. Trimming removed 4 bases from V and 1 base from J, with 16 bases in between. CDR3 size: 15 residues. The V gene's germline CDR1 is GTSNPN and CDR2 SVGIG (reference sequence). This chain's CDR3 is CAWTPKGVTNTEAFF. For the CDR3, the DNA is TGTGCCTGGACACCAAAGGGAGTGACGAACACTGAAGCTTTCTTT.

Comment on this clone: One base away lies a much larger clone, so this may be a sequencing read error. The chain combines TRBV11-2 with TRBJ2-7; D gene ambiguous. The CDR3 extends over 12 amino acids. With 4 bases removed from V and 1 base from J, the gap between germline ends came to 5 bases. The germline gives CDR1 SGHAT, CDR2 FQNNGV. The CDR3 is CASSSDSYEQYF. The CDR3 DNA reads TGTGCCAGCAGCTCCGATTCCTACGAGCAGTACTTC. The variable domain in full, completed from reference TRBV11-2 and TRBJ2-7, reads EAGVAQSPRYKIIEKRQSVAFWCNPISGHATLYWYQQILGQGPKLLIQFQNNGVVDDSQLPKDRFSAERLKGVDSTLKIQPAKLEDSAVYLCASSSDSYEQYFGPGTRLTVT.

CDR3 bases: TGTGCCAGCTCACCACGGTGGGACAGGGGGAGTGAGACCCAGTACTTC. Amino acid sequence: CASSPRWDRGSETQYF. The chain joins TRBV18 to TRBJ2-5, with TRBD1 matching 11 bases. Trimming cost V 1 base and J 5 bases; bases outside gene matches: 6. CDR3 size: 16 residues. CDR1 and CDR2 from the germline V gene are KGHSH and LQKENI.

In its sample, this clone was seen once. The sample holds other DNA sequences that translate to the same CDR3. CDR3 amino acids: CASSLGQGNEQFF. The CDR3 DNA is TGTGCCAGCAGCTTGGGGCAGGGGAATGAGCAGTTCTTC. The chain links TRBV5-4 to TRBJ2-1, with D possibly TRBD1 on 6 matching bases. Trimming removed 0 bases from V and 7 bases from J, with 8 bases in between. Germline CDR1 reads SGHNT; CDR2 reads YYREEE (reference sequence). The CDR3 spans 13 residues.

The chain uses TRBV29-1 and TRBJ2-2, with 7 bases identical to TRBD1. CDR1 and CDR2 (germline): SQVTM, ANQGSEA. V was pared by 7 bases and J by 6 bases, with 11 bases of the junction left unmatched. The CDR3 is made up of 14 amino acids. The CDR3 protein is CSGRGARGPGELFF. DNA for the CDR3: TGCAGCGGCCGTGGGGCTAGGGGGCCCGGGGAGCTGTTTTTT.

The chain has TRBV19 and TRBJ2-1; D is perhaps TRBD1 (5 bases). The germline CDR1 and CDR2 sequences are LNHDA and SQIVND (reference sequence). The V and J ends lost 4 bases and 3 bases respectively, with 19 bases between them. This CDR3 comprises 17 residues. In nucleotides, the CDR3 is TGTGCCAGTAGTAAACTATCGACAGTCAGTAACTACAATGAGCAGTTCTTC. It codes for CASSKLSTVSNYNEQFF.

The chain employs TRBV28 and TRBJ1-4; no firm D call. The V and J ends lost 1 base and 5 bases respectively, with 11 bases between them. CDR3 length: 15 residues. CDR1 and CDR2 from the germline V gene are MDHEN and SYDVKM. The CDR3 loop is CASSLSGIGNEKLFF. The CDR3, as DNA: TGTGCCAGCAGTTTATCCGGGATTGGAAATGAAAAACTGTTTTTT.

The J gene is TRBJ2-7, the V gene TRBV5-1, with 8 nucleotides matching TRBD2. The CDR3 extends over 15 amino acids. Germline lookup yields CDR1 SGHRS and CDR2 YFSETQ. V was pared by 0 bases and J by 5 bases, with 7 bases of the junction left unmatched. In DNA, the CDR3 is TGCGCCAGCAGCTTGGCCCCCCAGCGGGAGCACGAGCAGTACTTC. It is translated as CASSLAPQREHEQYF.

V gene TRBV10-3 combines with J gene TRBJ2-3, with TRBD2 as a possible D gene (5 bases). The CDR3 totals 14 residues. The germline gives CDR1 ENHRY, CDR2 SYGVKD. The V end lost 10 bases, the J end lost 5 bases, and 19 bases lay between the germline ends. The DNA for the CDR3 is TGTGCCACGACCTCAACTAGGAATGAAGATACGCAGTATTTT. Encoded protein: CATTSTRNEDTQYF.

The chain uses TRBV6-5 and TRBJ1-4; weak D call: TRBD1 (5 bases). Trimming took off 5 bases at V and 8 bases at J, with 12 bases between the two ends. Germline CDR1 MNHEY, CDR2 SVGAGI. This CDR3 contains 13 residues. The CDR3 loop is CASSRGPGEKLFF. The CDR3 nucleotides are TGTGCCAGCAGTCGGGGACCAGGGGAAAAACTGTTTTTT.

This chain uses TRBV5-1 with TRBJ2-5, with a possible D match to TRBD2 (6 bases). From germline, CDR1 is SGHRS and CDR2 YFSETQ. The CDR3 length is 17 residues. The V end lost 0 bases, the J end lost 5 bases, and 20 bases lay between the germline ends. CDR3 nucleotide sequence: TGCGCCAGCAGCTTGGCCGGAGGGTTGTTCACAGCGGAGACCCAGTACTTC. It specifies CASSLAGGLFTAETQYF.

The chain couples TRBV10-3 to TRBJ1-1, with D possibly matching TRBD1 (5 bases). Deletions cut 7 bases from V and 5 bases from J, with 17 bases between. Germline V gene sequence: CDR1 ENHRY, CDR2 SYGVKD. The CDR3 totals 14 residues. CDR3 sequence reads: CAINPGSQGTEAFF. DNA of the CDR3: TGTGCCATCAATCCGGGCTCCCAGGGAACTGAAGCTTTCTTT.

The chain employs TRBV4-3 and TRBJ1-2; possible D gene TRBD1, 5 bases. CDR3 size: 13 residues. Trimming took off 1 base at V and 7 bases at J, with 10 bases between the two ends. CDR1 is LGHNA and CDR2 is YSLEER in the germline V gene. The CDR3 DNA reads as TGCGCCAGCAGCCAAGCAGGGCTCCCTGGCTACACCTTC. Residues: CASSQAGLPGYTF.

Here the CDR3 DNA reads TGTGCCAGCAGCTCCCGGACTAGTTCGAGCACAGATACGCAGTATTTT. Its protein is CASSSRTSSSTDTQYF. The chain uses TRBV5-4 and TRBJ2-3, with 7 nucleotides matching TRBD2. The trim removed 3 bases at V and 0 bases at J, leaving 7 bases unmatched. This CDR3 comprises 16 residues. In germline, CDR1 is SGHNT, CDR2 YYREEE (reference sequence).

The gene calls are TRBV5-1 and TRBJ2-7; 12 bases match TRBD2. Trimming cost V 4 bases and J 5 bases; bases outside gene matches: 10. The germline gives CDR1 SGHRS, CDR2 YFSETQ. The CDR3 loop spans 16 amino acids. The CDR3 coding sequence is TGCGCCAGCAGCCCGGGACTAGCGGGCCTCACACACGAGCAGTACTTC. This codes for CASSPGLAGLTHEQYF. Full variable domain (outside the CDR3, taken from reference TRBV5-1 and TRBJ2-7): KAGVTQTPRYLIKTRGQQVTLSCSPISGHRSVSWYQQTPGQGLQFLFEYFSETQRNKGNFPGRFSGRQFSNSRSEMNVSTLELGDSALYLCASSPGLAGLTHEQYFGPGTRLTVT.

The J gene is TRBJ2-1, the V gene TRBV28; D gene ambiguous. Trimming took 2 bases from V and 4 from J, leaving 12 bases between them. Germline CDR1 reads MDHEN; CDR2 reads SYDVKM. This CDR3 is 15 amino acids long. The CDR3 protein is CASSLIPATYNEQFF. The CDR3 nucleotides read TGTGCCAGCAGTTTAATCCCAGCTACTTACAATGAGCAGTTCTTC.

On this clone: The sample has other DNA sequences that encode this CDR3 too. CDR3 bases: TGTGCCAGCAGTGACGATGGCTACACCTTC. Amino acid sequence: CASSDDGYTF. The V gene is TRBV28, the J gene TRBJ1-2; D gene unclear. Deletions cut 5 bases from V and 6 bases from J, with 4 bases between. Germline V gene lookup returns CDR1 MDHEN and CDR2 SYDVKM. The CDR3 has 10 residues.

The genes are TRBV15 and TRBJ2-3; TRBD2 matches 8 bases. CDR1 LNHNV and CDR2 YYDKDF come from the germline V gene (reference sequence). The CDR3 contains 15 residues. V shed 0 bases and J 1 base; nucleotides not matched to a gene: 0. DNA of the CDR3: TGTGCCACCAGCAGAGAGCGGGGGGGCACAGATACGCAGTATTTT. Protein product: CATSRERGGTDTQYF.

The chain is built from TRBV6-5 and TRBJ1-1, with D unclear. CDR3 length: 15 residues. With 7 bases removed from V and 3 bases from J, the gap between germline ends came to 18 bases. CDR1 and CDR2 (germline): MNHEY, SVGAGI. The CDR3 nucleotides are TGTGCCAGCACCCGAACGCATCGGGTAGACACTGAAGCTTTCTTT. Its translation is CASTRTHRVDTEAFF.

The chain links TRBV6-6 to TRBJ2-7; D is ambiguous. Germline-derived CDR1 and CDR2 are MNHNY and SVGAGI (reference sequence). The CDR3 sequence is 12 residues long. V was clipped by 0 bases and J by 7 bases, with 7 bases between them. The CDR3 spells CASSYSMGEQYF. The DNA for the CDR3 is TGTGCCAGCAGTTACTCGATGGGGGAGCAGTACTTC.

Remarks on this clone: It is likely a read error: a sequence one base away is far more abundant. The rearrangement joins TRBV7-3 to TRBJ2-3; 9 positions match TRBD1. Germline values: CDR1 SGHTA, CDR2 FQGTGA. Germline trimming cut 5 bases from V and 8 bases from J; bases unmatched to any gene: 8. The CDR3 contains 14 residues. CDR3 DNA sequence: TGTGCCAGCAGCCGCGGGACAGGGTCAGGTACGCAGTATTTT. It encodes CASSRGTGSGTQYF.